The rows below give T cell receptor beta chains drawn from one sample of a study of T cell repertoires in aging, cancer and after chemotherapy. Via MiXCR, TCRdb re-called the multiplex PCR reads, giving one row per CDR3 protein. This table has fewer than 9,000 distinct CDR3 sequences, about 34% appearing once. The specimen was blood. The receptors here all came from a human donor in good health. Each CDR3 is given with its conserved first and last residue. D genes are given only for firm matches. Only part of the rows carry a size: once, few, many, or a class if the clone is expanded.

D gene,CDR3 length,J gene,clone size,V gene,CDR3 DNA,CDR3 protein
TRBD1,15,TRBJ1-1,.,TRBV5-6,TGCGCCAGCAGCCAAGTCCAGGGGGGGAACACTGAAGCTTTCTTT,CASSQVQGGNTEAFF
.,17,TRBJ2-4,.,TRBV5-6,TGTGCCAGCAGTTCCCCGGGGTTACGTATAGCCAAAAACATTCAGTACTTC,CASSSPGLRIAKNIQYF
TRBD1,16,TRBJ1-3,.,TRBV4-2,TGCGCCAGCAGCCAACACGGGACAGGGGTCGGAAACACCATATATTTT,CASSQHGTGVGNTIYF
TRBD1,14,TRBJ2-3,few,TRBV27,TGTGCCAGCAGCGCGGGACAGGGTCCAGATACGCAGTATTTT,CASSAGQGPDTQYF
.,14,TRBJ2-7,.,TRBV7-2,TGTGCCAGCAGCCCACGGACACAATTTTACGAGCAGTACTTC,CASSPRTQFYEQYF
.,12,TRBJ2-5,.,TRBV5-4,TGTGCCAGCAGCTCGATCCAAGAGACCCAGTACTTC,CASSSIQETQYF
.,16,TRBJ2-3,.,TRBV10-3,TGTGCCATCAGTGATAGGTCCAGCTCTAGCACAGATACGCAGTATTTT,CAISDRSSSSTDTQYF
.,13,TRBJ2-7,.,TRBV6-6,TGTGCCAGCAGTTACCAAAGGATCGGGGAGCAGTACTTC,CASSYQRIGEQYF
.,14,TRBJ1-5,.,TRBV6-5,TGTGCCGGAGACAGCGCAAATAGCAATCAGCCCCAGCATTTT,CAGDSANSNQPQHF
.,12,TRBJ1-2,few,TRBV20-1,TGCAGTGCTACTGATGAAAACTATGGCTACACCTTC,CSATDENYGYTF
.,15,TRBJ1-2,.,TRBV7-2,TGTGCCAGCAACCGGTACGGGGCGGGTAACTATGGCTACACCTTC,CASNRYGAGNYGYTF
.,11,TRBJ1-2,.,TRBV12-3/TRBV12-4,TGTGCCAGCAGTTACGGAGGGGGCTACACCTTC,CASSYGGGYTF
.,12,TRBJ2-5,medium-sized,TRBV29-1,TGCAGCGTTGCAGACAGCCAAGAGACCCAGTACTTC,CSVADSQETQYF
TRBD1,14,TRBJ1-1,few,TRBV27,TGTGCCAGCAGAACACAGGGGGCCGACACTGAAGCTTTCTTT,CASRTQGADTEAFF
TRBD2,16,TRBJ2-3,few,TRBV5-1,TGCGCCAGCAGCTTGGGACTAGCGGGGGAGACAGATACGCAGTATTTT,CASSLGLAGETDTQYF
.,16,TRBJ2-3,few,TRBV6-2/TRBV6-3,TGTGCCAGCAGACCCTTGGGGGGGGGCCGGGCGGATACGCAGTATTTT,CASRPLGGGRADTQYF
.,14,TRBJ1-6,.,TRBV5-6,TGTGCCAGCAGCTTAGGTTCGGGGAATTCACCCCTCCACTTT,CASSLGSGNSPLHF
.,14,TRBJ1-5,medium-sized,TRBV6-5,TGTGCCAGCAGCCAAGGACAGAGCTATCAGCCCCAGCATTTT,CASSQGQSYQPQHF
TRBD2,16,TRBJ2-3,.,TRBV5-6,TGTGCCAGCAGCCCCAGGACTAGCGGGGCCACAGATACGCAGTATTTT,CASSPRTSGATDTQYF
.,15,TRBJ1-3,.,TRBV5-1,TGCGCCAGCAGCTCCCAGGAAGCGACTGGAAACACCATATATTTT,CASSSQEATGNTIYF
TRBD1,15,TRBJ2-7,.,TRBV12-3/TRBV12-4,TGTGCCAGCAGTTTGATGGGACAGGGGGCGTACGAGCAGTACTTC,CASSLMGQGAYEQYF
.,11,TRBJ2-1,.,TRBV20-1,TGCAGTGCTAGATGGGGGGATGAGCAGTTCTTC,CSARWGDEQFF
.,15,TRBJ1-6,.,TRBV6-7,TGTGCCAGCAGTTACTCGGCAGGGCTCTCCTCACCCCTCCACTTT,CASSYSAGLSSPLHF
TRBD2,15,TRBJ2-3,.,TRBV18,TGTGCCAGCTCAACTCTAGCGGGGGGCACAGATACGCAGTATTTT,CASSTLAGGTDTQYF
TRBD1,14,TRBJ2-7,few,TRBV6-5,TGTGCCAGCAGACAGGGGGTTGACTCCTACGAGCAGTACTTC,CASRQGVDSYEQYF
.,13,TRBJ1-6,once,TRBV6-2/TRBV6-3,TGTGCCAGCAGCCCAGGCCGTAATTCACCCCTCCACTTT,CASSPGRNSPLHF
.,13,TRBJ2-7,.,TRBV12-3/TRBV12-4,TGTGCCAGCAGTTCGGGGGCTTACTACGAGCAGTACTTC,CASSSGAYYEQYF
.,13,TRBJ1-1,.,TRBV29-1,TGCAGCGTTGCCCTAGCGCTTAACACTGAAGCTTTCTTT,CSVALALNTEAFF
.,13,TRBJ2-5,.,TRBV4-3,TGCGCCAGCTGCCAATCCCTTGGGGAGACCCAGTACTTC,CASCQSLGETQYF
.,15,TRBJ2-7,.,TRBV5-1,TGCGCCAGCAGCTGGGATGGGACACGGACCTACGAGCAGTACTTC,CASSWDGTRTYEQYF
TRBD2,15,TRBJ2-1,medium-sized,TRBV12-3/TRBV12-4,TGTGCCAGCAGTCCTACTAGCGGACCCTACAATGAGCAGTTCTTC,CASSPTSGPYNEQFF
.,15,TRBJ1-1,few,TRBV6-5,TGTGCCAGCAGTGAAGCGCCAGGGTTGAACACTGAAGCTTTCTTT,CASSEAPGLNTEAFF
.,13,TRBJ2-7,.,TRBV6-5,TGTGCCAGCAAGGGGCAGGGTTGGTACGAGCAGTACTTC,CASKGQGWYEQYF
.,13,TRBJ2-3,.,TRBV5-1,TGCACCAGCAGCCCGGGGGGCACAGATACGCAGTATTTT,CTSSPGGTDTQYF
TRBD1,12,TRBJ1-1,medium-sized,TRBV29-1,TGCAGCGTAGGGACAGCGAACACTGAAGCTTTCTTT,CSVGTANTEAFF
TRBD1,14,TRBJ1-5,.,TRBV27,TGTGCCAGCAGTCCCAGCAGGGGGTATCAGCCCCAGCATTTT,CASSPSRGYQPQHF
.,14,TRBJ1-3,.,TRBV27,TGTGCCAGCAGTTCCGACAGATCGGGAAACACCATATATTTT,CASSSDRSGNTIYF
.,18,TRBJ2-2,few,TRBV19,TGTGCCAGTAGTATGGGGCAGGGGAGGGGATTGAACACCGGGGAGCTGTTTTTT,CASSMGQGRGLNTGELFF
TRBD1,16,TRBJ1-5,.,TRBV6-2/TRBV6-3,TGTGCCAGCAGTCCTAACAGGGGGATCAGCAATCAGCCCCAGCATTTT,CASSPNRGISNQPQHF
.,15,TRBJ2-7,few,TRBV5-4,TGTGCCAGCAGCTTGTGGACGGGAGTTCCATACGAGCAGTACTTC,CASSLWTGVPYEQYF
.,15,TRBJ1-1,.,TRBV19,TGTGCCAGTAGTACCGACAGAAGGGCGAACACTGAAGCTTTCTTT,CASSTDRRANTEAFF
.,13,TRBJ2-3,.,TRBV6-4,TGTGCCAGCAGAGGGAGCGGCACAGATACGCAGTATTTT,CASRGSGTDTQYF
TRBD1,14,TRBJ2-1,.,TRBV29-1,TGCAGCGTTGAAAGGGACAGCTCCTACAATGAGCAGTTCTTC,CSVERDSSYNEQFF